What follows are 10 T cell receptor beta chains derived from one specimen sequenced in a study of cytomegalovirus exposure and HLA in healthy donors. The PCR contained 60 Vbeta and 13 Jbeta primers. TCRdb's table, derived via immunoSEQ multiplex PCR, lists solely in-frame clones and lacks some. The table has some 200,000 clones, approximately 82% seen once. Material for sequencing was PBMCs. These receptor sequences come from a young woman in good health and CMV-seronegative.

About this clone: The junction shows a germline mismatch at one end, possibly a read error. The chain carries TRBV7-6 and TRBJ1-2; 12 bases agree with TRBD1. Germline V gene sequence: CDR1 SGHVS, CDR2 FNYEAQ. The CDR3 length is 15 residues. Here the CDR3 DNA reads TGTGCCAGCAGTTTAGGGACAGGGGGCTCTGATGGCTACACCTTC. As protein: CASSLGTGGSDGYTF.

A single count supports this clone. The DNA of the CDR3 is TGTGCCAGCAGCCCAGGGACTAGCGTGGGGGGTGAGCAGTTCTTC. Translation: CASSPGTSVGGEQFF. V is TRBV9 and J is TRBJ2-1, with 10 bases aligning to TRBD2. The CDR3 totals 15 residues. Germline V CDR1 and CDR2: SGDLS, YYNGEE. Trimming removed 4 bases from V and 9 bases from J; junction bases left unmatched: 10.

This clone has only one observation. The chain recombines TRBV7-8 with TRBJ2-1; tentatively, D is TRBD2 (6 bases). Germline assignment: CDR1 SGHVS and CDR2 FQNEAQ. Trimming shortened V by 5 bases and J by 3 bases, and 14 bases separated the two germline ends. The CDR3 consists of 15 residues. CDR3 nucleotide sequence: TGTGCCAGCAGCCCTCGGGAGCAGTACTACAATGAGCAGTTCTTC. Translation gives CASSPREQYYNEQFF.

J is TRBJ2-5 and V is TRBV9, with D perhaps TRBD1 (6 bases). The CDR3 has 16 amino acids. V dropped 3 bases and J dropped 1 base, with 16 bases sitting between them. CDR1 SGDLS and CDR2 YYNGEE come from the germline V gene. This CDR3 reads CASSAPRGRGQETQYF. In nucleotides, the CDR3 is TGTGCCAGCAGCGCCCCCAGGGGAAGGGGCCAAGAGACCCAGTACTTC.

This clone was detected once. This chain uses TRBV6-6 with TRBJ2-5; D perhaps matches TRBD2 (6 bases). TRBJ2-7 explains the end of the DNA better; the J call may be wrong. Germline CDR1 is MNHNY and CDR2 is SVGAGI (reference sequence). The CDR3 is 15 residues long. In DNA form, the CDR3 reads TGTGCCAGCGCCAAATGGGAGACTAGCTCCTACGAGCAGTACTTC. Protein sequence: CASAKWETSSYEQYF.

The gene calls are TRBV28 and TRBJ1-6, with D perhaps TRBD1 (6 bases). The V end was cut by 7 bases, the J end by 6 bases, with 19 bases between. Germline CDR1 is MDHEN and CDR2 is SYDVKM. This CDR3 has 16 amino acids. CDR3 sequence reads: CASTSTSGGSNSPLHF. The CDR3 nucleotides are TGTGCCAGCACTTCCACATCGGGGGGCTCTAATTCACCCCTCCACTTT.

The chain carries TRBV5-4 and TRBJ2-5, with TRBD2 matching 8 bases. J gave up 5 bases and V 3 bases, and 12 bases lay outside the gene matches. Germline lookup yields CDR1 SGHNT and CDR2 YYREEE (reference sequence). The CDR3 length is 16 residues. This CDR3 is CASSSPGGGPGETQYF. For the CDR3, the DNA is TGTGCCAGCAGCTCGCCCGGGGGGGGGCCCGGGGAGACCCAGTACTTC.

This chain links TRBV28 with TRBJ1-2; TRBD1 aligns across 8 bases. The CDR3 runs 12 residues. Germline V gene lookup returns CDR1 MDHEN and CDR2 SYDVKM. V lost 6 bases, J lost 5 bases, and 2 bases stayed unmatched. In nucleotides, the CDR3 is TGTGCCAGCAGCCGACAGGGGTATGGCTACACCTTC. This sequence encodes CASSRQGYGYTF.

The V call is TRBV18, the J call TRBJ1-1; TRBD1 matches 10 bases. This CDR3 has 15 amino acids. Germline CDR1 reads KGHSH; CDR2 reads LQKENI. J gave up 4 bases and V 2 bases, and 4 bases lay outside the gene matches. The CDR3 region has the DNA TGTGCCAGCTCACCAGGGGACAGGGGTTCCACTGAAGCTTTCTTT. This sequence encodes CASSPGDRGSTEAFF. Complete variable domain (other parts from reference TRBV18 and TRBJ1-1): NAGVMQNPRHLVRRRGQEARLRCSPMKGHSHVYWYRQLPEEGLKFMVYLQKENIIDESGMPKERFSAEFPKEGPSILRIQQVVRGDSAAYFCASSPGDRGSTEAFFGQGTRLTVV.

This clone occurred a few times. The rearrangement links TRBV4-3 to TRBJ2-1; 8 bases agree with TRBD2. The length of the CDR3 is 19 residues. Germline values: CDR1 LGHNA, CDR2 YSLEER. Trimming took 0 bases from V and 6 from J; bases not matched to a gene: 16. The CDR3 nucleotides read TGCGCCAGCAGCCAAGATCTTTGGATCGGGGCGGGAGGAGGCAATGAGCAGTTCTTC. It encodes CASSQDLWIGAGGGNEQFF.